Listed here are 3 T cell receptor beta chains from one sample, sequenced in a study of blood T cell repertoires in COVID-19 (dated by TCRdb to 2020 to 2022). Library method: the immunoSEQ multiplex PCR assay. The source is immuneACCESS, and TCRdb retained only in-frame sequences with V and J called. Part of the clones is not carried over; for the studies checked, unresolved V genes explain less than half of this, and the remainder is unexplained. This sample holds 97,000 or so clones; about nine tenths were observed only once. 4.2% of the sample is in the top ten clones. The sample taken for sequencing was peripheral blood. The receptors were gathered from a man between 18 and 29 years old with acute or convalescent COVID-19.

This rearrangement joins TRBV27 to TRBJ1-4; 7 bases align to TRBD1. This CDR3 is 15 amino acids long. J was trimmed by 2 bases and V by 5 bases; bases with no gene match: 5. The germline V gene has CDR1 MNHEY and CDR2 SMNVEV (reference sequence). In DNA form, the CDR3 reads TGTGCCAGCAGTGACCCGGGACAGACTAATGAAAAACTGTTTTTT. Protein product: CASSDPGQTNEKLFF.

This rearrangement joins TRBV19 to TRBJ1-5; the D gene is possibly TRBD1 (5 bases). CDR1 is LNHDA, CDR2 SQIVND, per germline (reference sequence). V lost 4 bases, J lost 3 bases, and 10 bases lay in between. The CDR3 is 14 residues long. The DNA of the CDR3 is TGTGCCAGTAGTAGGGGCAGGGACAATCAGCCCCAGCATTTT. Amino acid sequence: CASSRGRDNQPQHF.

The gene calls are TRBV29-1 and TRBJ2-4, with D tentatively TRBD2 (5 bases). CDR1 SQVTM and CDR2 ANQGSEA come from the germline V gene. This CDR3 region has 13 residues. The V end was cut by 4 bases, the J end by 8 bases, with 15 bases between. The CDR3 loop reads CSVAVQSGYIQYF. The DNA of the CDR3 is TGCAGCGTTGCAGTACAATCGGGGTACATTCAGTACTTC.